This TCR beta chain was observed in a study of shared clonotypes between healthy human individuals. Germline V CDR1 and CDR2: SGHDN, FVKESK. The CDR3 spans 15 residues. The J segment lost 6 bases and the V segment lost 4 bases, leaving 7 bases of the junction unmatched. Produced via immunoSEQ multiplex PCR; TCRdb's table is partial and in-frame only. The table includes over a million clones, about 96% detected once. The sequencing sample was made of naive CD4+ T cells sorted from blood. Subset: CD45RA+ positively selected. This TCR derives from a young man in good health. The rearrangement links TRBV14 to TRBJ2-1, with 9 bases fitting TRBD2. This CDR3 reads CASSPRLAARNEQFF. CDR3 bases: TGTGCCAGCAGCCCTAGACTAGCGGCCCGCAATGAGCAGTTCTTC.